Shown below are 26 T cell receptor beta chains from a single sample sequenced in a study of T cell repertoires in cytomegalovirus infection. TCRdb used MiXCR to reprocess the reads, holding one entry per CDR3 protein. The data hold over 100,000 distinct CDR3 sequences, with 16% observed a single time. Sequences were obtained from PBMCs. Receptor source: a human donor in good health (CMV status not recorded). Some clones in this sample may be carry-over from other donors' samples.

This clonotype was observed at least ten times. J is TRBJ2-7 and V is TRBV12-3 or TRBV12-4, with 7 bases that match TRBD1. V trimming: 5 bases; J trimming: 6 bases; junction bases outside the gene matches: 13. The CDR3 is 15 amino acids. CDR3 nucleotides: TGTGCCAGCAGTCCAAGACAGGGAAATTCTATCGAGCAGTACTTC. Translating gives CASSPRQGNSIEQYF.

The table lists this clonotype with many counts. J is TRBJ1-1 and V is TRBV7-3, with 8 bases lining up with TRBD1. From germline, CDR1 is SGHTA and CDR2 FQGTGA. V dropped 4 bases and J dropped 4; count of bases not matched to a gene: 5. The CDR3 totals 14 residues. The chain's CDR3 is CASSSQGGATEAFF. The CDR3 coding sequence is TGTGCCAGCAGCTCACAGGGGGGAGCCACTGAAGCTTTCTTT.

This clonotype was observed a few times. V gene TRBV15 combines with J gene TRBJ1-1; D gene uncertain. The V gene's germline CDR1 is LNHNV and CDR2 YYDKDF (reference sequence). V was clipped by 5 bases and J by 3 bases, with 16 bases between them. This CDR3 contains 15 residues. The CDR3 nucleotides are TGTGCCACCAGCCCTTCCCGGGGATGGGACACTGAAGCTTTCTTT. Translated: CATSPSRGWDTEAFF.

This clonotype was detected only a few times. This rearrangement joins TRBV5-1 to TRBJ2-3, with 7 positions matching TRBD1. Germline CDR1 SGHRS, CDR2 YFSETQ. This CDR3 has 14 amino acids. The ends lost 4 bases at V and 0 bases at J; junction bases unmatched: 2. In DNA, the CDR3 is TGCGCCAGCAGCGTGGGACAGAGCACAGATACGCAGTATTTT. This encodes CASSVGQSTDTQYF.

This clonotype was seen many times. This chain links TRBV7-2 with TRBJ2-3; perhaps TRBD1 as D (6 bases). The germline V gene has CDR1 SGHTA and CDR2 FQGNSA. Trimming stripped 5 bases from V and 0 bases from J, with 18 bases between. The CDR3 consists of 17 residues. This CDR3 is CASSRSSWGPSTDTQYF. Here the CDR3 DNA reads TGTGCCAGCAGCCGCTCCTCATGGGGGCCCAGCACAGATACGCAGTATTTT. Full variable domain (rest looked up from reference TRBV7-2 and TRBJ2-3): GAGVSQSPSNKVTEKGKDVELRCDPISGHTALYWYRQSLGQGLEFLIYFQGNSAPDKSGLPSDRFSAERTGGSVSTLTIQRTQQEDSAVYLCASSRSSWGPSTDTQYFGPGTRLTVL.

Many counts were recorded for this clonotype. The rearrangement joins TRBV7-2 to TRBJ1-1, with a tentative D call TRBD1 (6 bases). The CDR3 runs 14 residues. Deletions cut 5 bases from V and 5 bases from J, with 15 bases between. In germline, CDR1 is SGHTA, CDR2 FQGNSA. CDR3 protein: CASSVQGVGTEAFF. Here the CDR3 DNA reads TGTGCCAGCAGCGTACAGGGAGTGGGAACTGAAGCTTTCTTT.

This clonotype has at least ten counts. DNA for the CDR3: TGTGCCAGCAGCTTGAGAGGGGGGGCCACCGCGACCCAGTACTTC. Translated, it gives CASSLRGGATATQYF. The chain recombines TRBV7-2 with TRBJ2-5, with D possibly TRBD2 on 7 matching bases. In germline, CDR1 is SGHTA, CDR2 FQGNSA. The CDR3 is 15 amino acids. V was clipped by 3 bases and J by 7 bases, with 18 bases between them.

This chain links TRBV25-1 with TRBJ2-2, with TRBD2 identical over 7 bases. Germline V gene sequence: CDR1 MGHDK, CDR2 SYGVNS. This CDR3 region has 18 residues. The V and J ends lost 5 bases and 1 base, in that order; junction bases with no gene match: 13. The CDR3 protein is CASSRGGWDSGNTGELFF. The DNA of the CDR3 is TGTGCCAGCAGTCGCGGGGGTTGGGATTCCGGGAACACCGGGGAGCTGTTTTTT.

At least ten counts were recorded for this clonotype. The CDR3 sequence is CASSQDMGPYGYTF. In DNA, the CDR3 is TGCGCCAGCAGCCAAGATATGGGTCCCTATGGCTACACCTTC. This chain connects TRBV4-3 to TRBJ1-2, with D unclear. V lost 0 bases to trimming and J lost 4 bases, with 9 bases between them. The length of the CDR3 is 14 residues. In germline, CDR1 is LGHNA, CDR2 YSLEER.

This clonotype was observed many times. The chain links TRBV7-2 to TRBJ1-1; 8 bases are a match to TRBD1. The trim removed 0 bases at V and 7 bases at J, leaving 13 bases unmatched. CDR3 length: 17 amino acids. Germline loops: CDR1 SGHTA, CDR2 FQGNSA. This chain's CDR3 is CASSLAPPGTGRDEAFF. The CDR3 DNA follows: TGTGCCAGCAGCTTAGCACCGCCAGGGACAGGTCGCGATGAAGCTTTCTTT.

In this sample, this clonotype turned up many times. The CDR3 DNA is TGTGCCAGCAGTTTTAATGGGGGAAGTGATTCACCCCTCCACTTT. This translates into CASSFNGGSDSPLHF. The chain links TRBV12-3 or TRBV12-4 to TRBJ1-6, with a weak D call TRBD1 (5 bases). The V end was cut by 3 bases, the J end by 8 bases, with 14 bases between. This CDR3 spans 15 amino acids.

This clonotype was counted at least ten times. The V and J genes are TRBV7-3 and TRBJ2-2; tentative D call: TRBD2 (5 bases). Germline assignment: CDR1 SGHTA and CDR2 FQGTGA. This CDR3 spans 14 amino acids. Trimming cost V 5 bases and J 2 bases, with 9 bases left between them. CDR3 sequence reads: CASSRTANTGELFF. CDR3 sequence (DNA): TGTGCCAGCAGCCGGACTGCCAACACCGGGGAGCTGTTTTTT.

The CDR3 region is CSARDVTGGTDTQYF. DNA for the CDR3: TGCAGTGCTAGAGATGTAACGGGGGGCACAGATACGCAGTATTTT. The chain has TRBV20-1 and TRBJ2-3; weak D call: TRBD2 (6 bases). The CDR3 is 15 amino acids. Germline assignment: CDR1 DFQATT and CDR2 SNEGSKA (reference sequence). V shed 0 bases and J shed 1 base, with 11 bases lying between them.

This clonotype was counted only a few times. The rearrangement links TRBV7-6 to TRBJ1-5; TRBD1 matches 10 bases. V shed 5 bases and J 2 bases; nucleotides not matched to a gene: 6. The CDR3 spans 16 residues. Germline V gene lookup returns CDR1 SGHVS and CDR2 FNYEAQ. The chain's CDR3 is CASSPWTGGGNQPQHF. As DNA, the CDR3 is TGTGCCAGCAGCCCGTGGACAGGGGGAGGCAATCAGCCCCAGCATTTT.

Comment on this clonotype: A much larger clone differs from this one at a single base, so this may be a read error. The V gene is TRBV12-3 or TRBV12-4, the J gene TRBJ2-7; 9 nucleotides match TRBD1. This CDR3 spans 14 amino acids. The V gene end was trimmed by 4 bases and the J gene end by 4 bases; junction bases not matched to a gene: 5. Here the CDR3 reads CASSSGTGTYEQYF. Here the CDR3 DNA reads TGTGCCAGCAGTTCCGGGACAGGGACTTACGAGCAGTACTTC.

On this clonotype itself: A much larger clone lies a single base off, so this may be a read error. The chain couples TRBV12-3 or TRBV12-4 to TRBJ2-2; D remains ambiguous. The CDR3 runs 14 residues. CDR3 loop: CASSAIENTRELFF. CDR3 sequence (DNA): TGTGCCAGCAGCGCGATTGAGAACACCCGGGAGCTGTTTTTT.

This clonotype was detected many times. The CDR3 nucleotides are TGTGCCAGCAGCGTTGACAGGAACACTGAAGCTTTCTTT. Its translation: CASSVDRNTEAFF. The rearrangement joins TRBV7-2 to TRBJ1-1; D perhaps matches TRBD1 (5 bases). V was pared by 5 bases and J by 1 base, with 8 bases between. CDR1 is SGHTA and CDR2 is FQGNSA in the germline V gene. There are 13 residues in the CDR3.

Ten or more counts support this clonotype. The gene calls are TRBV7-2 and TRBJ1-2, with a weak D call TRBD1 (5 bases). Trimming removed 2 bases at V and 6 bases at J, with 13 bases between. This CDR3 region has 14 residues. Germline V lookup: CDR1 SGHTA, CDR2 FQGNSA. The CDR3 reads CASSLFQGSDGYTF. CDR3 bases: TGTGCCAGCAGCTTATTTCAGGGATCCGATGGCTACACCTTC.

This clonotype has just a few counts. This chain connects TRBV10-3 to TRBJ2-3; 8 nucleotides agree with TRBD1. V shed 5 bases, J shed 3 bases, and the junction held 16 bases outside the gene matches. Per germline, CDR1 ENHRY and CDR2 SYGVKD. The CDR3 contains 18 residues. CDR3 nucleotide sequence: TGTGCCATCAGTCCAAACCGAAAGATGGGACAGGAGACAGATACGCAGTATTTT. Translation gives CAISPNRKMGQETDTQYF.

This clonotype was found a few times. This chain uses TRBV10-3 with TRBJ2-2; a possible D gene is TRBD2 (5 bases). The CDR3 has 15 residues. Germline-derived CDR1 and CDR2 are ENHRY and SYGVKD. V lost 3 bases, J lost 6 bases, and 14 bases lay in between. The CDR3 nucleotides read TGTGCCATCAGTGAAGTTACCTCCGGGGCCGGGGAGCTGTTTTTT. This codes for CAISEVTSGAGELFF.

This clonotype was detected only a few times. The chain uses TRBV4-1 and TRBJ1-1, with TRBD1 identical over 9 bases. The CDR3 is made up of 20 amino acids. Trimming took 4 bases from V and 0 from J; bases not matched to a gene: 18. Germline V gene data show CDR1 as MGHRA and CDR2 as YSYEKL. The CDR3 nucleotides read TGCGCCAGCAGCCTCAAAGGTAGGGTGGACAGGGGCAAGATGAACACTGAAGCTTTCTTT. This sequence encodes CASSLKGRVDRGKMNTEAFF.

Note on this clonotype: This may be a read error: a much more frequent sequence differs by one nucleotide. The chain has TRBV7-2 and TRBJ2-1; TRBD2 is a possible D gene (6 bases). The assigned J gene may be wrong: the sequence end matches TRBJ2-7 better. The germline V gene has CDR1 SGHTA and CDR2 FQGNSA. CDR3 length: 16 amino acids. As DNA, the CDR3 is TGTGCCAGCAGCGCGGGACCGCCGGGGCCTTACAATGAGCAGTACTTC. It translates to CASSAGPPGPYNEQYF.

This chain connects TRBV12-3 or TRBV12-4 to TRBJ1-2, with D tentatively TRBD1 (5 bases). V shed 6 bases and J shed 4 bases, with 15 bases lying between them. The CDR3 length is 14 residues. The CDR3 loop is CASSPWGDLYGYTF. CDR3 in DNA: TGTGCCAGCAGCCCTTGGGGCGACCTCTATGGCTACACCTTC.

J is TRBJ2-3 and V is TRBV18, with 8 nucleotides matching TRBD2. With V trimmed by 0 bases and J by 7 bases, 6 bases remained unmatched. CDR3 length: 15 amino acids. The germline CDR1 and CDR2 sequences are KGHSH and LQKENI. The CDR3 DNA follows: TGTGCCAGCTCACCACCTTCGGGGGGGCGAAATACGCAGTATTTT. As protein: CASSPPSGGRNTQYF.

In this sample, this clonotype turned up a few times. J is TRBJ2-3 and V is TRBV19; 7 nucleotides match TRBD2. The CDR3 totals 12 residues. Unmatched junction bases numbered 5, after V lost 6 bases and J lost 8 bases. Germline CDR1 is LNHDA and CDR2 is SQIVND (reference sequence). In DNA form, the CDR3 reads TGTGCCAGTAGCCCCACGGGGGGTACGCAGTATTTT. Its translation is CASSPTGGTQYF.

Concerning this clonotype: This could be a read error, since a much larger clone is one nucleotide away. The chain uses TRBV6-2 or TRBV6-3 and TRBJ1-2; 8 nucleotides match TRBD1. This CDR3 region has 14 residues. Germline CDR1 is MNHEY and CDR2 is SVGEGT. After removal of 6 bases from V and 6 bases from J, the junction contained 9 bases not matched to a gene. The CDR3 sequence is CASSNLGRGHGYTF. The CDR3 DNA reads TGTGCCAGCAGCAACCTCGGCAGGGGGCATGGCTACACCTTC.